This section outlines one TCR beta chain sequence together with its context. In this sample, this clonotype turned up a few times. Its antigen specificity is not known. Nothing much larger sits one base from this clone, and base qualities are not available. The donors were roughly 40 Caucasian individuals from Russia, aged roughly 6 to 90 years, who were systemically healthy. Each donor gave about 9.7 milliliters of peripheral blood, drawn into EDTA-treated Vacutainer tubes. Ficoll-Paque density-gradient centrifugation was used to isolate PBMCs, with at least 6 million per sample. Trizol reagent was used to extract total RNA from the PBMCs, yielding at least 5.5 micrograms per sample. Naive CD45RAhigh/CD27high T cell percentages were measured by flow cytometry on a PBMC aliquot from every donor. The protocol used for the library was 5' RACE. The second PCR ran for roughly 7 to 11 cycles and used a J-beta primer mix along with a sample-barcoded 5' primer. Each TCR beta cDNA molecule received a unique molecular identifier from a template-switch 5' adaptor carrying 12 random nucleotides. Each sample yielded at least 2.5 million CDR3-containing paired-end reads. All of the RNA was converted into first-strand cDNA using the Mint cDNA synthesis kit, with a TRBC-specific oligonucleotide serving as the primer. Following uracil-DNA glycosylase treatment, a first 18-cycle PCR with universal primers M1SS and BC2_uni_R was performed on all cDNA. Turning to the authors' computational methods: For normalization, 1 million high-quality reads were randomly selected from each sample, with every read carrying a distinct molecular identifier. Instead of being binned into consensus sequences, reads that shared molecular identifiers were thrown out. MiTCR, run with a Q25 quality threshold and the strictest error-elimination algorithm, handled CDR3 identification, clonotype clustering and error correction. A nonparametric unseen species model with Euler transformation was used to estimate a lower bound on total TCR beta diversity. TCRdb handled the public reads itself, with Q25 trimming in fastp and clone calling in MiXCR, and kept productive beta chains. Duplicate CDR3 protein sequences are folded into a single record with the most common DNA and genes. TCRdb's processing, not the authors' own work, is the source of the V and J calls. Here the sample has some 1.8 million distinct CDR3 sequences; roughly two fifths occur a single time. The ten top clones hold 23% of the sample.

The V and J ends are trimmed by 5 bases and 5 bases, leaving 12 bases between them. Via the germline V gene, CDR1 is MNHEY and CDR2 SVGAGI. Spanning cysteine to phenylalanine, the CDR3 consists of 13 amino acids. The only DNA kept is the CDR3, 39 bases in frame from the first base. The entry originates in a study of blood T cells in healthy people across ages (dated by TCRdb to 2015 to 2017). Broadly, across the study: Template switching captured roughly one uniquely barcoded TCR beta cDNA molecule per two T cells in model experiments. Using deep sequencing normalized with unique cDNA molecular identifiers, the study measured how TCR beta repertoire diversity changes with age. The donors were divided into four age groups: young (average around 16 years), middle-aged (approximately 39), aged (approximately 64) and long-lived (around 87). To avoid experimental bias, donors of different ages were distributed randomly across sequencing lanes. Two additional independent replicas of 1 million unique cDNA reads from the same blood draw were analyzed for two donors (one aged 18 to 30 and one aged 80 or older).

Study-wide findings and limitations: Compared with the aged group, the long-lived group had more naive CD4+ T cells, fewer expanded clones and increased TCR diversity, suggesting age selection. Because donor CMV infection status was unknown, age-related changes in expanded clonotypes were potentially confounded. As age increased, observed TCR beta diversity per million T cells dropped in a roughly linear way, and a significant reduction was already evident by age 40. The percentage of naive T cells measured by flow cytometry correlated strongly with observed TCR beta diversity. Conclusive comparison of naive and antigen-experienced compartments was prevented by the profiling of bulk unsorted PBMCs. Estimates of total diversity based on one million sequenced T cells were regarded as lower bounds and as underestimates.

The chain is encoded by TRBV6-5 joined to TRBJ1-1, with no confident D gene call. Input material: blood. The source is a human donor in good health. CDR3 loop: CASSPGWGTEAFF. The DNA sequence is as follows: TGTGCCAGCAGTCCCGGGTGGGGAACTGAAGCTTTCTTT.